This entry describes one T cell receptor beta chain. The antigen is not known. Constant-segment primers were used for 5'RACE, and the resulting TCR alpha and TCR beta cDNA libraries carried sample barcodes and UMIs. MiXCR, run by TCRdb on the 5' RACE reads, gives a single entry per CDR3 protein. The sample contains about 29,000 distinct CDR3 sequences, roughly 16% of which appear only once. This sample was included in a study of T-cell memory formation after mild COVID-19. Study results and limitations: From day 15 to 85, contracting clones were balanced between CD4 and CD8, whereas later expanders leaned toward CD4+.

The CDR3 contains 18 residues. Germline CDR1 reads SGHRS; CDR2 reads YFSETQ. Unmatched junction bases numbered 11, after V lost 0 bases and J lost 3 bases. This TCR derives from an adult who had mild COVID-19 (a few samples of this study predate the infection). Cell type and time point are not known. The chain links TRBV5-1 to TRBJ1-3, with 8 bases fitting TRBD1. Sequencing input: PBMCs or a T cell subset sorted from them (not recorded which). The CDR3, as DNA: TGCGCCAGCAGCTTGGAAGGCACCGGGACAGGATTTGGAAACACCATATATTTT. Encoded protein: CASSLEGTGTGFGNTIYF.